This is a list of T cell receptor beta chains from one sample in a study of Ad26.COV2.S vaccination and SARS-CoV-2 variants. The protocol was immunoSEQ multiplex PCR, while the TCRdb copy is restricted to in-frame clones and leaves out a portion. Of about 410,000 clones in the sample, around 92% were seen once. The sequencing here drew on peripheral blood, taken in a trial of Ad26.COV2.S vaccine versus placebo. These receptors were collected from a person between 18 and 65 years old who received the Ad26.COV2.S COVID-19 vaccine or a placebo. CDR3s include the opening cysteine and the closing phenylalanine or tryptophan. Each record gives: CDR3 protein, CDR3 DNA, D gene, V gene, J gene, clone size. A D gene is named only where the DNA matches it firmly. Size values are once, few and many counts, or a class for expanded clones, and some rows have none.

CASSPIGTNGDNEQFF	TGTGCCAGCAGCCCCATTGGGACCAACGGCGACAATGAGCAGTTCTTC	NA	TRBV3-1/TRBV3-2	TRBJ2-1	NA
CASSNRDRKNIQYF	TGTGCCAGCAGCAACCGGGACAGAAAAAACATTCAGTACTTC	TRBD1	TRBV11-2	TRBJ2-4	NA
CASSQDREWTDTQYF	TGCGCCAGCAGCCAAGATAGGGAATGGACAGATACGCAGTATTTT	NA	TRBV4-1	TRBJ2-3	once
CASGQGSYGYTF	TGTGCCAGCGGACAGGGGAGCTATGGCTACACCTTC	TRBD1	TRBV6-5	TRBJ1-2	NA
CASSPGTGSSYEQYF	TGCGCCAGCAGTCCCGGGACAGGGAGCTCCTACGAGCAGTACTTC	TRBD1	TRBV4-3	TRBJ2-7	once
CASSSIQGGDEKLFF	TGTGCCAGCAGCTCAATACAGGGGGGAGATGAAAAACTGTTTTTT	TRBD1	TRBV5-4	TRBJ1-4	once
CASSLGHRGLNYEQYF	TGTGCCAGCAGCTTAGGTCATCGGGGTTTGAACTACGAGCAGTACTTC	NA	TRBV7-8	TRBJ2-7	few
CASSESGLVSAEDTQYF	TGCGCCAGCAGTGAGTCGGGTCTAGTTTCTGCCGAAGATACGCAGTATTTT	NA	TRBV10-1	TRBJ2-3	NA
CATSRRTSAYEQYF	TGTGCCACCAGCAGACGGACTAGTGCATACGAGCAGTACTTC	TRBD2	TRBV15	TRBJ2-7	NA
CASSFLSGMVQPQHF	TGTGCCAGCAGTTTTCTGTCAGGGATGGTCCAGCCCCAGCATTTT	NA	TRBV28	TRBJ1-5	NA
CASSYDLNYGYTF	TGTGCCAGCAGTTATGATCTAAACTATGGCTACACCTTC	NA	TRBV6-5	TRBJ1-2	NA
CASVFSGNTIYF	TGTGCCAGCGTATTCTCTGGAAACACCATATATTTT	NA	TRBV6-5	TRBJ1-3	NA
CASSQGQGARGEQFF	TGCGCCAGCAGCCAAGGACAGGGAGCGAGAGGTGAGCAGTTCTTC	TRBD1	TRBV4-3	TRBJ2-1	NA
CASSSLVSLRNNSPLHF	TGTGCCAGCAGCTCCCTCGTCTCTTTGAGGAATAATTCACCCCTCCACTTT	NA	TRBV7-9	TRBJ1-6	NA
CASSTGVISYTF	TGTGCCAGCAGCACAGGGGTAATTAGCTACACCTTC	TRBD1	TRBV6-5	TRBJ1-2	NA
CAWSGQSSYNSPLHF	TGTGCCTGGAGTGGGCAGAGCTCCTATAATTCACCCCTCCACTTT	NA	TRBV30	TRBJ1-6	NA
CASSSVEGAEQETQYF	TGTGCCAGCAGCTCCGTTGAGGGGGCCGAACAAGAGACCCAGTACTTC	TRBD1	TRBV2	TRBJ2-5	NA
CASSGRGRVDTEAFF	TGTGCCAGCAGCGGCAGGGGGCGGGTGGACACTGAAGCTTTCTTT	TRBD1	TRBV5-8	TRBJ1-1	NA
CASSADGTGLYEQYF	TGTGCCAGCAGTGCTGATGGGACAGGGTTGTACGAGCAGTACTTC	TRBD1	TRBV2	TRBJ2-7	NA
CASSPTGGGSSTDTQYF	TGTGCCAGCAGTCCAACGGGGGGCGGCTCTAGCACAGATACGCAGTATTTT	NA	TRBV6-6	TRBJ2-3	once
CATSKTGRTNTGELFF	TGTGCCACGTCGAAGACAGGGAGGACTAACACCGGGGAGCTGTTTTTT	NA	TRBV5-6	TRBJ2-2	NA
CASSLGLVRTTTDTQYF	TGTGCCAGCAGTCTAGGACTAGTGCGGACCACCACAGATACGCAGTATTTT	TRBD2	TRBV6-6	TRBJ2-3	NA
CAISEHLDPKGNSPLHF	TGTGCCATCAGTGAGCATTTGGACCCCAAGGGTAATTCACCCCTCCACTTT	NA	TRBV10-3	TRBJ1-6	NA
CASSLGTDFNEKLFF	TGTGCCAGCAGTTTAGGGACTGACTTTAATGAAAAACTGTTTTTT	NA	TRBV27	TRBJ1-4	NA
CASSPLGIGQPQHF	TGTGCCAGCTCACCACTAGGGATCGGACAGCCCCAGCATTTT	NA	TRBV18	TRBJ1-5	NA
CASSLAPRITEAFF	TGTGCCAGCAGCTTAGCGCCCAGGATCACTGAAGCTTTCTTT	NA	TRBV7-2	TRBJ1-1	NA
CASSYPAGGKAFF	TGTGCCAGCAGTTACCCCGCTGGGGGGAAAGCTTTCTTT	NA	TRBV6-2/TRBV6-3	TRBJ1-1	NA
CASSQDTGGREAFF	TGCGCCAGCAGCCAAGATACTGGAGGTAGGGAAGCTTTCTTT	NA	TRBV4-3	TRBJ1-1	NA
CASSHFGRAGNTIYF	TGCGCCAGCAGCCACTTTGGCAGGGCTGGAAACACCATATATTTT	NA	TRBV5-1	TRBJ1-3	NA
CASSLYPGTDTYGYTF	TGTGCCAGCAGTTTATACCCAGGGACAGACACCTATGGCTACACCTTC	TRBD1	TRBV27	TRBJ1-2	NA
CASSLGYRGYEQYF	TGTGCCAGCAGCTTAGGGTACAGGGGCTACGAGCAGTACTTC	TRBD1	TRBV11-2	TRBJ2-7	NA
CASSPPSTDTQYF	TGTGCCAGCAGCCCCCCGTCCACAGATACGCAGTATTTT	NA	TRBV7-9	TRBJ2-3	NA
CASSLTEVETQYF	TGTGCCAGCAGCTTAACCGAGGTGGAGACCCAGTACTTC	NA	TRBV7-9	TRBJ2-5	NA
CASSLIGLSQPQHF	TGTGCCAGCAGTTTAATAGGGCTATCTCAGCCCCAGCATTTT	NA	TRBV27	TRBJ1-5	NA
CASSSGAYEQYF	TGTGCCAGCAGTTCAGGGGCCTACGAGCAGTACTTC	NA	TRBV6-2/TRBV6-3	TRBJ2-7	NA
CASSPRGTSNSNQPQHF	TGTGCCAGCAGTCCACGAGGGACATCAAATAGCAATCAGCCCCAGCATTTT	NA	TRBV27	TRBJ1-5	NA
CASSQSRGRLDGYTF	TGCGCCAGCAGCCAATCGCGGGGCCGCCTAGATGGCTACACCTTC	NA	TRBV4-3	TRBJ1-2	NA
CASSQGGSSYEQYF	TGCGCCAGCAGCCAAGGAGGAAGCTCCTACGAGCAGTACTTC	NA	TRBV4-1	TRBJ2-7	NA
CASSRDGTQYF	TGTGCCAGCTCACGTGATGGGACCCAGTACTTC	NA	TRBV18	TRBJ2-5	NA
CASYDSGQGIYEQYF	TGTGCCAGCTACGACTCGGGACAGGGGATCTACGAGCAGTACTTC	TRBD1	TRBV5-5	TRBJ2-7	NA
CSANRKETQYF	TGCAGTGCCAACCGGAAAGAGACCCAGTACTTC	NA	TRBV20-1	TRBJ2-5	NA
CASSSAGAPNEKLFF	TGCGCCAGCAGCTCCGCAGGAGCCCCTAATGAAAAACTGTTTTTT	NA	TRBV5-1	TRBJ1-4	once
CASSTRWDRPNTGELFF	TGTGCCAGCAGCACCCGATGGGACAGACCTAACACCGGGGAGCTGTTTTTT	TRBD1	TRBV11-2	TRBJ2-2	NA
CASSSRPTANTEAFF	TGTGCCAGCAGCTCCAGGCCGACAGCGAACACTGAAGCTTTCTTT	NA	TRBV7-2	TRBJ1-1	NA
CASSPPWGASYNSPLHF	TGTGCCAGCAGCCCTCCTTGGGGGGCTTCCTATAATTCACCCCTCCACTTT	NA	TRBV28	TRBJ1-6	NA
CASSLDSSSYNEQFF	TGTGCCAGCAGCTTAGACAGTAGCTCCTACAATGAGCAGTTCTTC	NA	TRBV7-8	TRBJ2-1	NA
CASSQGGKKILDPDSSNQPQHF	TGTGCCAGCAGCCAAGGGGGTAAAAAAATTCTCGACCCGGACAGTAGCAATCAGCCCCAGCATTTT	NA	TRBV3-1/TRBV3-2	TRBJ1-5	NA
CASSQRSASGATDTQYF	TGCGCCAGCAGCCAAAGGTCGGCTAGCGGGGCTACAGATACGCAGTATTTT	TRBD2	TRBV4-3	TRBJ2-3	NA
CASSLEVAGGRYEQYF	TGTGCCAGCAGCTTAGAGGTAGCGGGGGGGCGGTACGAGCAGTACTTC	TRBD2	TRBV7-2	TRBJ2-7	NA
CASSLASGGAYGSYNEQFF	TGTGCCAGCAGCTTAGCTAGCGGGGGGGCCTACGGCTCCTACAATGAGCAGTTCTTC	TRBD2	TRBV7-2	TRBJ2-1	NA
CASERTSYEQYF	TGTGCCAGTGAGAGGACCTCCTACGAGCAGTACTTC	NA	TRBV28	TRBJ2-7	NA
CASSQGGSQANYGYTF	TGCGCCAGCAGCCAAGGAGGGTCCCAGGCTAACTATGGCTACACCTTC	NA	TRBV4-3	TRBJ1-2	NA
CASSPGEANYGYTF	TGTGCCAGCAGCCCGGGAGAGGCTAACTATGGCTACACCTTC	NA	TRBV7-9	TRBJ1-2	NA
CASIGREPDTQYF	TGTGCCAGCATTGGAAGGGAGCCAGATACGCAGTATTTT	NA	TRBV13	TRBJ2-3	NA
CASSADLGGRETQYF	TGTGCCAGCAGCGCCGACCTAGGGGGGCGTGAGACCCAGTACTTC	NA	TRBV9	TRBJ2-5	NA